This T cell receptor (beta chain) was retrieved from a study of blood T cell repertoires in COVID-19. Across the whole study: The study drew acute and convalescent COVID-19 samples from the United States, Italy and Spain. T cells, B-cell-depleted T cells, or PBMCs supplied cDNA or gDNA.

As processed by the authors: The authors estimated nucleated cell counts from reference gene primer amplification. TCRdb's table, derived via immunoSEQ multiplex PCR, lists solely in-frame clones and lacks some. That table gives V, J and clone size, and the DNA gave D and trimming. Of fewer than 350,000 clones listed, 85% were seen once; the top ten hold 7.2%. This CDR3 is built from 16 residues. Germline values: CDR1 SGHAT, CDR2 FQNNGV. V lost 8 bases and J lost 4; bases outside the gene matches: 6. The chain employs TRBV11-2 and TRBJ2-1; 15 nucleotides match TRBD2. Sequenced material: peripheral blood. The TCR was taken from a human donor in a cohort sampled during active COVID-19. This CDR3 reads CASGSGLAGGYNEQFF. CDR3 sequence (DNA): TGTGCCAGCGGATCGGGACTAGCGGGGGGATACAATGAGCAGTTCTTC.